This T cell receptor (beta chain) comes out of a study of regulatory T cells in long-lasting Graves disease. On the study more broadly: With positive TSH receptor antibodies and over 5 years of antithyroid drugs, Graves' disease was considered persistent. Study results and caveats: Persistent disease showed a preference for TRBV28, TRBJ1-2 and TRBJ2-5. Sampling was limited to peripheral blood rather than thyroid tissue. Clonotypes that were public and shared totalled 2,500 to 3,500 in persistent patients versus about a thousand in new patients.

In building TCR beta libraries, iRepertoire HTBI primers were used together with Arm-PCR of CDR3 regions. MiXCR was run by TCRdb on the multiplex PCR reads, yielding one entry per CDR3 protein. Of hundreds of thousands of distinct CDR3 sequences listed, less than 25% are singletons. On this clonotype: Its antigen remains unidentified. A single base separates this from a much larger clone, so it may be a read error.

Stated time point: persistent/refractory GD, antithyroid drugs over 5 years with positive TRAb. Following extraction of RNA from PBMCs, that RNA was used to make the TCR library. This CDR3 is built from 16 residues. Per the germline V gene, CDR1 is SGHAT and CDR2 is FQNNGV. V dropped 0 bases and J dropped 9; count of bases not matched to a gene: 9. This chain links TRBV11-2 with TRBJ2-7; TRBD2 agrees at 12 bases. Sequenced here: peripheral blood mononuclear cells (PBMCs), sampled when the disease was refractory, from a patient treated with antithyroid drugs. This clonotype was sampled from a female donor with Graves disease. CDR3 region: CASSLDGLAGRDGQYF. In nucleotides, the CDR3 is TGTGCCAGCAGCTTAGATGGACTAGCGGGAAGGGACGGGCAGTACTTC.